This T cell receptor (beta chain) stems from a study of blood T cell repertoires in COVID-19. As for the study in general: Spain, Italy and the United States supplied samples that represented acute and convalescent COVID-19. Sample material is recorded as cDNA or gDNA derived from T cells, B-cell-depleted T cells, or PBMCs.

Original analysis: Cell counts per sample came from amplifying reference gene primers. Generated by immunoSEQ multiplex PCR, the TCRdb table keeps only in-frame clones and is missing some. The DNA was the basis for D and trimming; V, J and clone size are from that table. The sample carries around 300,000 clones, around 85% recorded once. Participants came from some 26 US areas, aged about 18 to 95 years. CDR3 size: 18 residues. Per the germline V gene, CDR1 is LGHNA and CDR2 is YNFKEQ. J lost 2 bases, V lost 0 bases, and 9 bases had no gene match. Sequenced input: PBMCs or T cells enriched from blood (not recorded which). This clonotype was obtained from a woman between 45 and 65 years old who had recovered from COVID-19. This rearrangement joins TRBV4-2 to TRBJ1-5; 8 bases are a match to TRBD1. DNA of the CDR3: TGTGCCAGCAGCCAAGACGCGATACAGGGGGGAGGCAATCAGCCCCAGCATTTT. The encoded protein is CASSQDAIQGGGNQPQHF.